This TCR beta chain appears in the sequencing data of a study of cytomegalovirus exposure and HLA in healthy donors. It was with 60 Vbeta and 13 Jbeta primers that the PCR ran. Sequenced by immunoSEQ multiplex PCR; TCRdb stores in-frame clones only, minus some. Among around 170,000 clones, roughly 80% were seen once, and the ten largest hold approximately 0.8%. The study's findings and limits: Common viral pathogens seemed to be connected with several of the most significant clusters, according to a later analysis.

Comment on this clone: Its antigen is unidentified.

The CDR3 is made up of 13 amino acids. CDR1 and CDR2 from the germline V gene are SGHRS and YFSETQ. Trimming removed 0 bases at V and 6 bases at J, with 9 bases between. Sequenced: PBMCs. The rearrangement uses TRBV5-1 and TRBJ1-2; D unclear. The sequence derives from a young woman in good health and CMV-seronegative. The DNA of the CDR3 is TGCGCCAGCAGCTTGGCGCGGTTCGATGGCTACACCTTC. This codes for CASSLARFDGYTF.